Listed below are T cell receptor beta chains from one sample, sequenced in a study of STAT3 mutations in large granular lymphocyte leukemia. Data came from immunoSEQ multiplex PCR; TCRdb stores just in-frame clones and leaves some out. Of about 42,000 clones listed, roughly 77% are singletons. The sample was PBMCs. The receptors derive from a human donor with T large granular lymphocyte leukemia. Some clones in this sample may be carry-over from other donors' samples. Each CDR3 is given with its conserved first and last residue. A D gene is named only where the DNA matches it firmly. Rows may omit the clone size; those that give it use once, few, many or a size class.

TRBJ2-2	-	TRBV5-1	-	CASSPSAGVNTGELFF	TGCGCCAGCAGCCCCTCGGCAGGGGTTAACACCGGGGAGCTGTTTTTT
TRBJ1-1	TRBD1	TRBV28	-	CASSLLGTGNTEAFF	TGTGCCAGCAGTTTATTGGGGACAGGGAACACTGAAGCTTTCTTT
TRBJ2-2	TRBD1	TRBV7-2	-	CAITTGQLGGELFF	TGTGCGATCACGACGGGACAGTTGGGCGGGGAGCTGTTTTTT
TRBJ2-1	TRBD2	TRBV28	-	CASSFRGGDNEQFF	TGTGCCAGCAGTTTCCGGGGGGGGGACAATGAGCAGTTCTTC
TRBJ1-6	-	TRBV5-6	-	CASSLEGHLNSPLHF	TGTGCCAGCAGCTTGGAGGGACACCTTAATTCACCCCTCCACTTT
TRBJ2-5	-	TRBV7-2	-	CASSLGGGPQETQYF	TGTGCCAGCAGCCTTGGTGGGGGTCCCCAAGAGACCCAGTACTTC
TRBJ2-5	-	TRBV6-5	few	CASSLGGRETQYF	TGTGCCAGCAGTTTGGGGGGGCGGGAGACCCAGTACTTC
TRBJ2-1	-	TRBV5-6	few	CASSWDVRSYNEQFF	TGTGCCAGCAGCTGGGACGTCCGCTCCTACAATGAGCAGTTCTTC
TRBJ2-1	TRBD2	TRBV6-5	-	CASSYSVASGEQFF	TGTGCCAGCAGTTACTCGGTGGCTAGCGGAGAGCAGTTCTTC
TRBJ1-6	-	TRBV27	-	CASSHRDKDSPLHF	TGTGCCAGCAGTCACCGGGACAAAGATTCACCCCTCCACTTT
TRBJ1-1	-	TRBV7-6	-	CASSLTGPTEAFF	TGTGCCAGCAGCTTAACGGGTCCCACTGAAGCTTTCTTT
TRBJ2-3	-	TRBV19	-	CASRSWTGTDTQYF	TGTGCCAGTAGATCCTGGACGGGGACAGATACGCAGTATTTT
TRBJ1-3	TRBD1	TRBV5-6	-	CASSLEQGANGNTIYF	TGTGCCAGCAGCTTGGAACAGGGGGCTAATGGAAACACCATATATTTT
TRBJ2-7	-	TRBV29-1	-	CSVEVPGGRSYEQYF	TGCAGCGTTGAAGTACCTGGCGGGCGTTCTTACGAGCAGTACTTC
TRBJ2-1	-	TRBV18	-	CASSVNRNNEQFF	TGTGCCAGCTCAGTAAATCGGAACAATGAGCAGTTCTTC
TRBJ2-1	TRBD1	TRBV5-1	-	CASGPGQGVHNEQFF	TGCGCCAGCGGTCCGGGCCAGGGGGTCCACAATGAGCAGTTCTTC
TRBJ2-5	-	TRBV10-3	once	CAISAPGLQETQYF	TGTGCCATCAGTGCTCCGGGACTCCAAGAGACCCAGTACTTC
TRBJ1-1	-	TRBV30	-	CAWSMGGLMNTEAFF	TGTGCCTGGAGTATGGGGGGATTGATGAACACTGAAGCTTTCTTT
TRBJ2-7	-	TRBV30	-	CAWISSYEQYF	TGTGCCTGGATCAGCTCCTACGAGCAGTACTTC
TRBJ1-3	-	TRBV5-1	-	CASSFGSSGNTIYF	TGCGCCAGCAGCTTCGGGAGCTCTGGAAACACCATATATTTT
TRBJ1-2	-	TRBV30	-	CAWNRDSYGYTF	TGTGCCTGGAACAGGGACTCCTATGGCTACACCTTC
TRBJ1-1	-	TRBV14	-	CASSQDVNTEAFF	TGTGCCAGCAGCCAAGATGTGAACACTGAAGCTTTCTTT
TRBJ2-4	-	TRBV5-1	-	CASSLEGPFNIQYF	TGCGCCAGCAGCTTGGAGGGTCCTTTCAACATTCAGTACTTC
TRBJ1-2	TRBD1	TRBV9	-	CASSPSGQQGHYGYTF	TGTGCCAGCAGCCCATCGGGACAGCAAGGCCACTATGGCTACACCTTC
TRBJ1-1	-	TRBV7-8	-	CATRRDLTEAFF	TGTGCCACCAGGAGAGATTTAACTGAAGCTTTCTTT
TRBJ2-1	TRBD2	TRBV27	-	CASCPGTSGGYNEQFF	TGTGCCAGCTGCCCCGGGACTAGCGGGGGTTACAATGAGCAGTTCTTC
TRBJ1-2	-	TRBV7-2	-	CASSLVPTGTAANYGYTF	TGTGCCAGCAGCTTAGTACCCACAGGGACGGCAGCTAACTATGGCTACACCTTC
TRBJ1-1	-	TRBV15	-	CATSSTWAAEAFF	TGTGCCACCAGCAGCACGTGGGCCGCTGAAGCTTTCTTT
TRBJ1-6	-	TRBV30	-	CAWRTRTGNSYNSPLHF	TGTGCCTGGAGGACTAGGACGGGGAACTCCTATAATTCACCCCTCCACTTT
TRBJ1-6	-	TRBV18	-	CASSIDRRNSPLHF	TGTGCCAGCTCCATCGACAGGCGCAATTCACCCCTCCACTTT
TRBJ1-1	TRBD1	TRBV7-2	-	CASSLEDRAAEAFF	TGTGCCAGCAGCTTGGAGGACAGGGCAGCTGAAGCTTTCTTT
TRBJ1-1	-	TRBV6-5	-	CASSYLGTEAFF	TGTGCCAGCAGTTACTTAGGTACTGAAGCTTTCTTT
TRBJ1-5	TRBD1	TRBV4-3	-	CASSQAWRDRGNGNQPQHF	TGCGCCAGCAGCCAGGCGTGGCGGGACAGGGGTAATGGCAATCAGCCCCAGCATTTT
TRBJ2-6	TRBD1	TRBV5-1	-	CASSLAPGTGIGANVLTF	TGCGCCAGCAGCTTGGCCCCCGGGACAGGGATTGGGGCCAACGTCCTGACTTTC
TRBJ2-2	-	TRBV7-8	few	CASSLDGVGELFF	TGTGCCAGCAGCTTAGATGGCGTCGGGGAGCTGTTTTTT
TRBJ1-1	-	TRBV7-9	few	CASSFTRDTEAFF	TGTGCCAGCAGCTTCACAAGGGACACTGAAGCTTTCTTT
TRBJ1-5	TRBD1	TRBV5-6	-	CASSLGQGSNQPQHF	TGTGCCAGCAGCTTGGGACAGGGTAGCAATCAGCCCCAGCATTTT
TRBJ1-1	-	TRBV5-1	-	CASSLGAENTEAFF	TGCGCCAGCAGCTTGGGGGCGGAGAACACTGAAGCTTTCTTT
TRBJ2-5	-	TRBV5-6	-	CASSRLRQEETQYF	TGTGCCAGCAGCCGCCTCCGACAGGAAGAGACCCAGTACTTC
TRBJ1-6	-	TRBV2	-	CASGPGGEPLHF	TGTGCCAGCGGTCCCGGGGGGGAACCCCTCCACTTT
TRBJ2-7	TRBD1	TRBV28	-	CASSPGQVYSYEQYF	TGTGCCAGCAGCCCTGGACAGGTTTACTCCTACGAGCAGTACTTC
TRBJ2-3	TRBD2	TRBV7-2	-	CASSLLGGDSTDTQYF	TGTGCCAGCAGCTTATTGGGGGGGGATAGCACAGATACGCAGTATTTT
TRBJ2-7	-	TRBV7-9	-	CVSSHGAISYEQYF	TGTGTCAGCAGCCACGGAGCAATCTCCTACGAGCAGTACTTC
TRBJ1-4	TRBD1	TRBV5-1	-	CASSMDGTGDEKLFF	TGCGCCAGCAGCATGGATGGGACAGGGGATGAAAAACTGTTTTTT
TRBJ2-3	-	TRBV11-1	few	CASSLASDTQYF	TGTGCCAGCAGCTTAGCTAGCGATACGCAGTATTTT
TRBJ2-1	-	TRBV9	-	CASKSSYNEQFF	TGTGCCAGCAAAAGTTCCTACAATGAGCAGTTCTTC
TRBJ2-1	-	TRBV7-2	-	CASRDGAPRDEQFF	TGTGCCAGCAGGGACGGAGCCCCCCGGGATGAGCAGTTCTTC
TRBJ1-2	-	TRBV6-6	once	CASSLESGFYGYTF	TGTGCCAGCAGTTTGGAGTCGGGGTTCTATGGCTACACCTTC
TRBJ1-5	-	TRBV13	many	CASSLGQNSNQPQHF	TGTGCCAGCAGCTTAGGCCAAAATAGCAATCAGCCCCAGCATTTT
TRBJ1-2	-	TRBV7-2	-	CASSSRAEKGYTF	TGTGCCAGCAGCTCCCGGGCGGAGAAGGGCTACACCTTC
TRBJ2-1	TRBD2	TRBV7-8	-	CASSLTSGGYNEQFF	TGTGCCAGCAGCCTGACTAGCGGGGGATACAATGAGCAGTTCTTC
TRBJ1-1	-	TRBV27	once	CASSLSPGGNTEAFF	TGTGCCAGCAGTTTATCTCCAGGTGGGAACACTGAAGCTTTCTTT
TRBJ2-2	-	TRBV10-3	-	CAIKTGNTGELFF	TGTGCCATTAAGACAGGGAACACCGGGGAGCTGTTTTTT